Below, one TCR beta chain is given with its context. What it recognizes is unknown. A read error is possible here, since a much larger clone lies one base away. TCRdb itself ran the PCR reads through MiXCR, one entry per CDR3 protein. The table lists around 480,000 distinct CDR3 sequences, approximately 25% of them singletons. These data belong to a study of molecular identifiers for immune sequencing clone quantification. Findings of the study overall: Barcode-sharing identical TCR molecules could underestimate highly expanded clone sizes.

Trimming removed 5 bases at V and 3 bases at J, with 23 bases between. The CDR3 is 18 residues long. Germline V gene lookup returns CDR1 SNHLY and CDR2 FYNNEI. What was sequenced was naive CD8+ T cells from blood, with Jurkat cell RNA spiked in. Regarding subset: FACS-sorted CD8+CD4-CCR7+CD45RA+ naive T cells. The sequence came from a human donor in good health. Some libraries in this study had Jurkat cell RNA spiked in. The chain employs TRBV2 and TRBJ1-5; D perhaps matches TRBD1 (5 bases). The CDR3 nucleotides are TGTGCCAGCAGTTCAGAGCAAGACAGCCCTACGCCCAATCAGCCCCAGCATTTT. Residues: CASSSEQDSPTPNQPQHF.